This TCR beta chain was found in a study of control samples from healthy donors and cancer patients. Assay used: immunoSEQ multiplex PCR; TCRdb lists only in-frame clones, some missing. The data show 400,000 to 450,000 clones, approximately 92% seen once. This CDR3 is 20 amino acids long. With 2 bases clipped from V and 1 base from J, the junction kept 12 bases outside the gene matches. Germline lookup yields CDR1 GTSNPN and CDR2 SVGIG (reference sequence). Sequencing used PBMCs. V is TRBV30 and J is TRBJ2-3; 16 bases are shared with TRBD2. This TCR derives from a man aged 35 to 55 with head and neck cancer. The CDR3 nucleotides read TGTGCCTGGAGTAAAGGGACTAGCGGGGGGGCCAGGGGTCGCACAGATACGCAGTATTTT. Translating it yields CAWSKGTSGGARGRTDTQYF.